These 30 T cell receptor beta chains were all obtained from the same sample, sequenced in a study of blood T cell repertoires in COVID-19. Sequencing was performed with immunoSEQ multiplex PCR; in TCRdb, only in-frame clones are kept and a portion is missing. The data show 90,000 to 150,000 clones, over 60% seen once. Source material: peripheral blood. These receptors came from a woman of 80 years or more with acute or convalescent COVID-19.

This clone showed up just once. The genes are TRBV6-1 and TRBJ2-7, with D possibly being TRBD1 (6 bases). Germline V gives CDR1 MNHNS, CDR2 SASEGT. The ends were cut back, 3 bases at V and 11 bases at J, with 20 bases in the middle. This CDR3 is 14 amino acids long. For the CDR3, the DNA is TGTGCCAGCAGTGAGGGGGACACGCGCTTGAAGGAGTACTTC. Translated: CASSEGDTRLKEYF.

CDR3 DNA: TGTGCCAGTAGTGCTAGGACAGGGGTGAACACTGAAGCTTTCTTT. Protein: CASSARTGVNTEAFF. The chain carries TRBV19 and TRBJ1-1; the match to TRBD1 covers 9 bases. Germline assignment: CDR1 LNHDA and CDR2 SQIVND (reference sequence). J gave up 0 bases and V 5 bases, and 4 bases lay outside the gene matches. The CDR3 is 15 residues long.

CDR3 DNA: TGTGCCAGCATTACCGACTCACGGGTCTATGGCTACACCTTC. Translation: CASITDSRVYGYTF. The J gene is TRBJ1-2, the V gene TRBV2; D gene unclear. The germline CDR1 and CDR2 sequences are SNHLY and FYNNEI. V was shortened by 7 bases and J by 4 bases, with 16 bases between the two germline ends. The CDR3 is 14 residues long.

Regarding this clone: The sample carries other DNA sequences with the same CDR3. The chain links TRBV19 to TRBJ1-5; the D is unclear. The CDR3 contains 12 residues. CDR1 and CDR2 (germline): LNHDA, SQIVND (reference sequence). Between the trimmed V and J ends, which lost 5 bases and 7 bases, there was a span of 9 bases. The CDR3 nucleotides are TGTGCCAGTAGTCCCCAGAACCAGCCCCAGCATTTT. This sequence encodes CASSPQNQPQHF.

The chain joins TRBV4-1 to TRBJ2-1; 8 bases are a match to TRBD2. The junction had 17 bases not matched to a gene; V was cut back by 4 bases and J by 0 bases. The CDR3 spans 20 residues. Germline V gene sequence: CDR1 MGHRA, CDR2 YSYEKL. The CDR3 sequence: CASSLVAPQLSGSSYNEQFF. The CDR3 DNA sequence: TGCGCCAGCAGCCTCGTAGCACCCCAGTTGAGCGGGAGCTCCTACAATGAGCAGTTCTTC.

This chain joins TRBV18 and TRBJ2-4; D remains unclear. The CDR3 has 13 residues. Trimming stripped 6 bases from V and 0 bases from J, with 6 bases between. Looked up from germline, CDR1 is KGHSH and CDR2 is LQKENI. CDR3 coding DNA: TGTGCCAGCTCTCCTATAGCCAAAAACATTCAGTACTTC. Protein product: CASSPIAKNIQYF.

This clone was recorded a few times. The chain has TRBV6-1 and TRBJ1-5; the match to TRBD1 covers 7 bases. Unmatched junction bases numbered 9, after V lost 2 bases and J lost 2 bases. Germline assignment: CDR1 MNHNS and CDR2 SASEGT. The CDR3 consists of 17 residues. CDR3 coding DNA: TGTGCCAGCAGTGAACGGTTGGGACAGCGGGGCAATCAGCCCCAGCATTTT. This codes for CASSERLGQRGNQPQHF.

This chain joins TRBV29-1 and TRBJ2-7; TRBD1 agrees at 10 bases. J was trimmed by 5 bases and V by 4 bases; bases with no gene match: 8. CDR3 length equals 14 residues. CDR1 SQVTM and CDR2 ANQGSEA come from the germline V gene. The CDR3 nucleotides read TGCAGCGTTGTTGGCGGACAGGGGGGCAACGAGCAGTACTTC. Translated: CSVVGGQGGNEQYF.

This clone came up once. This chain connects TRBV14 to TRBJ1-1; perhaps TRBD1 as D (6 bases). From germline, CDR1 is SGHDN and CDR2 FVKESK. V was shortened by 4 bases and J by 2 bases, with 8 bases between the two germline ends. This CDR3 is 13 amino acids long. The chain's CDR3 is CASSRDTNTEAFF. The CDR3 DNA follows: TGTGCCAGCAGCCGGGACACTAACACTGAAGCTTTCTTT.

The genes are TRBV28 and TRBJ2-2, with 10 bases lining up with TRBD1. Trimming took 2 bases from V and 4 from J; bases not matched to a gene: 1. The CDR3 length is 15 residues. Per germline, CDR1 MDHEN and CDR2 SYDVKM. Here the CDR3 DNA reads TGTGCCAGCAGTTTAGGGACAGGGGTCACCGGGGAGCTGTTTTTT. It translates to CASSLGTGVTGELFF.

The CDR3 DNA is TGCGCCAGCAGCTTAGGAGAGAGCACAGATACGCAGTATTTT. The encoded protein is CASSLGESTDTQYF. The chain recombines TRBV5-1 with TRBJ2-3; D not certain. V dropped 2 bases and J dropped 0 bases, with 7 bases sitting between them. CDR3 length equals 14 residues. Germline CDR1 is SGHRS and CDR2 is YFSETQ.

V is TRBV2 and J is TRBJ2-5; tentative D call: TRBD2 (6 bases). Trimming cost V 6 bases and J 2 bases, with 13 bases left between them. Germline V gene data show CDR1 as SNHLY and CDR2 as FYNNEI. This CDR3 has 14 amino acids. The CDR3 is CASRPGGAQETQYF. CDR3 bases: TGTGCCAGCAGGCCTGGCGGGGCTCAAGAGACCCAGTACTTC. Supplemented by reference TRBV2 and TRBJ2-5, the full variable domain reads EPEVTQTPSHQVTQMGQEVILRCVPISNHLYFYWYRQILGQKVEFLVSFYNNEISEKSEIFDDQFSVERPDGSNFTLKIRSTKLEDSAMYFCASRPGGAQETQYFGPGTRLLVL.

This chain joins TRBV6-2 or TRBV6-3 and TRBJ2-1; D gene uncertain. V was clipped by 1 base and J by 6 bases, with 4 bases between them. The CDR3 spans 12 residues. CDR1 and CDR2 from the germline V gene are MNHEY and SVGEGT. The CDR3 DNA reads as TGTGCCAGCAGTTACTGGAGCAATGAGCAGTTCTTC. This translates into CASSYWSNEQFF.

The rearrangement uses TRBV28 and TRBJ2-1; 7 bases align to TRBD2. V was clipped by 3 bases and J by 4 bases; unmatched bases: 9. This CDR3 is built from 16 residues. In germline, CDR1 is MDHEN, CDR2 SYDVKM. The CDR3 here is CASSFPGRGNYNEQFF. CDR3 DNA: TGTGCCAGCAGTTTCCCCGGGCGGGGGAATTACAATGAGCAGTTCTTC.

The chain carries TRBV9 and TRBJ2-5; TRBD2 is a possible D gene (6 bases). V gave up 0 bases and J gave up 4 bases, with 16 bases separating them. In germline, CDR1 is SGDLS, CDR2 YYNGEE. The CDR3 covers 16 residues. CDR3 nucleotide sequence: TGTGCCAGCAGCGTAGCGAGTTCCGGGACTCTAGAGACCCAGTACTTC. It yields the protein CASSVASSGTLETQYF. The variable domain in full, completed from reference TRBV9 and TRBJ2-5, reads DSGVTQTPKHLITATGQRVTLRCSPRSGDLSVYWYQQSLDQGLQFLIQYYNGEERAKGNILERFSAQQFPDLHSELNLSSLELGDSALYFCASSVASSGTLETQYFGPGTRLLVL.

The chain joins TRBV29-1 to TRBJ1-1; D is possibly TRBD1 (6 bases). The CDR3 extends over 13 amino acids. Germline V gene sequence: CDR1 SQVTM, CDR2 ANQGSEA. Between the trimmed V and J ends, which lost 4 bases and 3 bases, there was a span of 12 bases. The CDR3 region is CSVGSTGHTEAFF. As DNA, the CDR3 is TGCAGCGTTGGGTCTACAGGGCACACTGAAGCTTTCTTT.

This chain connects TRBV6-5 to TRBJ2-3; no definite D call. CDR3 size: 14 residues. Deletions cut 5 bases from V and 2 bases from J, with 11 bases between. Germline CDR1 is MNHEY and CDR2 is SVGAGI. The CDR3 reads CASSPRVATDTQYF. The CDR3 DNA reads TGTGCCAGCAGTCCCCGGGTGGCCACAGATACGCAGTATTTT.

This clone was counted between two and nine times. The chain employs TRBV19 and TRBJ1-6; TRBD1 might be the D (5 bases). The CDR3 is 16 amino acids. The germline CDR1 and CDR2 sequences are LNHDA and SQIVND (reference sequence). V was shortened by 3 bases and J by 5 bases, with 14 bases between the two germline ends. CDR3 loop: CASSIPTRGHNSPLHF. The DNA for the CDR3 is TGTGCCAGTAGTATCCCCACAAGGGGCCATAATTCACCCCTCCACTTT.

CDR3 DNA sequence: TGTGCCAGCAGAACTCCCCGGTTGAGGGCCCCAGACCTCGAGCAGTACTTC. It is translated as CASRTPRLRAPDLEQYF. This chain links TRBV28 with TRBJ2-7; a weak D match, TRBD2 (5 bases). The germline V gene has CDR1 MDHEN and CDR2 SYDVKM. CDR3 length: 17 residues. The V gene lost 6 bases and the J gene lost 6 bases, with 27 bases spanning the gap.

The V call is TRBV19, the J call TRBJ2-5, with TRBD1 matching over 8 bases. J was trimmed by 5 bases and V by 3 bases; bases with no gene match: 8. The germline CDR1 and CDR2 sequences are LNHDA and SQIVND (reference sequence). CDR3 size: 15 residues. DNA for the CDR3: TGTGCCAGTAGTATCGGACAGGGAGGTTGGGAGACCCAGTACTTC. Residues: CASSIGQGGWETQYF.

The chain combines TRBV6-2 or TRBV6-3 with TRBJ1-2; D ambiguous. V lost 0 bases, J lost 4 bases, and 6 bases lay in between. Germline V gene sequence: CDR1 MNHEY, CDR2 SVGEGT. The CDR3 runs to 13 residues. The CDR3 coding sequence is TGTGCCAGCAGTTACTCGGCTGGCTATGGCTACACCTTC. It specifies CASSYSAGYGYTF.

This CDR3 reads CASSIDTQETQYF. CDR3 DNA: TGTGCCAGCAGTATTGATACTCAAGAGACCCAGTACTTC. This sequence joins TRBV2 and TRBJ2-5, with D unresolved. V was clipped by 5 bases and J by 2 bases, with 9 bases between them. The germline CDR1 and CDR2 sequences are SNHLY and FYNNEI. This CDR3 is built from 13 residues. The whole variable domain, remainder taken from reference TRBV2 and TRBJ2-5, is EPEVTQTPSHQVTQMGQEVILRCVPISNHLYFYWYRQILGQKVEFLVSFYNNEISEKSEIFDDQFSVERPDGSNFTLKIRSTKLEDSAMYFCASSIDTQETQYFGPGTRLLVL.

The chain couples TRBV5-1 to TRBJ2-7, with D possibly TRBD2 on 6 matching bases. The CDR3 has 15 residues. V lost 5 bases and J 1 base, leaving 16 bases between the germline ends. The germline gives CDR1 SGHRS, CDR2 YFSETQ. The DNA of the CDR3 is TGCGCCAGCAGAGGAGGAGGCGGGGAATCCTACGAGCAGTACTTC. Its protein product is CASRGGGGESYEQYF.

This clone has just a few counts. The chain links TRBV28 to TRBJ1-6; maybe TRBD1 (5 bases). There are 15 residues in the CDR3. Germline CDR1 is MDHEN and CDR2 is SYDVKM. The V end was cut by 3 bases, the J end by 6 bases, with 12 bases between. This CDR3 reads CASSFSGDSNSPLHF. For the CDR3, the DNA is TGTGCCAGCAGTTTCTCGGGGGATTCTAATTCACCCCTCCACTTT. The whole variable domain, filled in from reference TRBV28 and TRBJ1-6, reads DVKVTQSSRYLVKRTGEKVFLECVQDMDHENMFWYRQDPGLGLRLIYFSYDVKMKEKGDIPEGYSVSREKKERFSLILESASTNQTSMYLCASSFSGDSNSPLHFGNGTRLTVT.

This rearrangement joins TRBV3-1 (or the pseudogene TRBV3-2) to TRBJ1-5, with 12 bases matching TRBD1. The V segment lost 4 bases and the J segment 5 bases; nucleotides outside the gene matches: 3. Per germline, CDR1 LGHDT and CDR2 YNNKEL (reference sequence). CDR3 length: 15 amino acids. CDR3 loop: CASSPGQGAYQPQHF. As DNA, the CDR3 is TGTGCCAGCAGCCCGGGACAGGGGGCCTATCAGCCCCAGCATTTT.

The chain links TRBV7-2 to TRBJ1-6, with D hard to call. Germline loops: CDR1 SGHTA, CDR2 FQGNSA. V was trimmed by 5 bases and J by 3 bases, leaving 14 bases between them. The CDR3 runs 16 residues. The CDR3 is CASSRESGLYNSPLHF. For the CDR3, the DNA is TGTGCCAGCAGCCGCGAATCGGGTCTCTATAATTCACCCCTCCACTTT.

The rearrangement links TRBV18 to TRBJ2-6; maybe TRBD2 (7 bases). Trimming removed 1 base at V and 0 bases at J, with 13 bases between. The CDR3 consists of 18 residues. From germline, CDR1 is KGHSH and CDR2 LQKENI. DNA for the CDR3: TGTGCCAGCTCACCACTGGCAAGGGGGGGCTCTGGGGCCAACGTCCTGACTTTC. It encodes CASSPLARGGSGANVLTF.

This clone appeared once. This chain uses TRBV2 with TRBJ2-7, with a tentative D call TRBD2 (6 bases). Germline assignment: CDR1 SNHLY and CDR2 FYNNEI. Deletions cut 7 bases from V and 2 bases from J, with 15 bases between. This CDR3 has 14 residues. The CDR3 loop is CASNREPRTYEQYF. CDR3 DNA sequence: TGTGCCAGCAACCGGGAGCCGAGAACCTACGAGCAGTACTTC.

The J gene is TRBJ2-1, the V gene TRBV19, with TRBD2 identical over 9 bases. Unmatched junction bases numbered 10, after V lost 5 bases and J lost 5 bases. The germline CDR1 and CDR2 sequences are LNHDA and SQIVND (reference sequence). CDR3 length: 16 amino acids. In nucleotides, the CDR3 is TGTGCCAGTAGTTCCCTCGGGACTAGCCCTAACAATGAGCAGTTCTTC. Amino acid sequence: CASSSLGTSPNNEQFF.

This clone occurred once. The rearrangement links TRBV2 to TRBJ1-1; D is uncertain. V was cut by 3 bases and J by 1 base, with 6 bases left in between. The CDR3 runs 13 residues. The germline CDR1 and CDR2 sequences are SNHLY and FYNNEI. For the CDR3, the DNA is TGTGCCAGCAGTGACTATTCGAACACTGAAGCTTTCTTT. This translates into CASSDYSNTEAFF.